Each of the 17 T cell receptor beta chains below was sequenced from the same sample in a study of PD-1 blockade in mismatch repair-deficient tumors (dated 2017 in TCRdb). Libraries were constructed by the immunoSEQ multiplex PCR assay. The table comes from immuneACCESS by way of TCRdb, which keeps in-frame sequences with V and J called. Part of the clones is missing from these tables; in studies checked, under half for an unresolved V gene and the rest for unknown reasons. The sample table shows 100,000 to 150,000 clones, and almost 90% are seen once. The ten largest clones add up to 12% of the sample. The sequences come from peripheral blood, collected 70 to 72 weeks after starting pembrolizumab. The source of these receptors is an adult with mismatch repair-deficient cancer.

CDR3 DNA: TGTGCCAGCAGCTTAGGGGGGATGAACACTGAAGCTTTCTTT. Encoded protein: CASSLGGMNTEAFF. The V gene is TRBV11-2, the J gene TRBJ1-1; D perhaps matches TRBD1 (5 bases). Germline V gene lookup returns CDR1 SGHAT and CDR2 FQNNGV. There are 14 residues in the CDR3. Trimming stripped 1 base from V and 0 bases from J, with 6 bases between.

The chain employs TRBV29-1 and TRBJ2-5; possibly TRBD2 for D (6 bases). The ends were cut back, 4 bases at V and 2 bases at J, with 23 bases in the middle. Germline V gene sequence: CDR1 SQVTM, CDR2 ANQGSEA. The CDR3 runs to 17 residues. CDR3 nucleotide sequence: TGCAGCGTTGGGACTAAGAAGTTGGTAGGAGGGCAAGAGACCCAGTACTTC. It codes for CSVGTKKLVGGQETQYF.

The chain employs TRBV7-6 and TRBJ2-4; no firm D call. This CDR3 contains 14 residues. V lost 5 bases and J lost 5, with 13 bases in between. Looked up from germline, CDR1 is SGHVS and CDR2 is FNYEAQ. This CDR3 reads CASSPALSQNIQYF. The CDR3 DNA sequence: TGTGCCAGCAGCCCTGCGCTTTCTCAAAACATTCAGTACTTC.

The chain joins TRBV2 to TRBJ2-3, with a tentative D call TRBD1 (6 bases). CDR1 is SNHLY and CDR2 is FYNNEI in the germline V gene. V lost 10 bases to trimming and J lost 2 bases, with 13 bases between them. The CDR3 sequence is 13 residues long. The CDR3 sequence is CATRRDTTDTQYF. The CDR3 nucleotides are TGTGCCACCCGCCGGGACACCACAGATACGCAGTATTTT.

This clone has more than one count but fewer than ten. The J gene is TRBJ2-7, the V gene TRBV19; 8 bases match TRBD1. CDR3 length equals 15 residues. The V and J ends lost 6 bases and 0 bases, in that order; junction bases with no gene match: 7. Per the germline V gene, CDR1 is LNHDA and CDR2 is SQIVND (reference sequence). The CDR3 nucleotides are TGTGCCAGTAGCCCCGGGACAGGTCCCTCCTACGAGCAGTACTTC. Translation: CASSPGTGPSYEQYF.

V and J are TRBV4-1 and TRBJ2-7; D might be TRBD1 (5 bases). CDR3 size: 15 residues. Trimming took off 1 base at V and 2 bases at J, with 12 bases between the two ends. Germline V lookup: CDR1 MGHRA, CDR2 YSYEKL. DNA of the CDR3: TGCGCCAGCAGCCAAGGTGGAACAGGCACCTACGAGCAGTACTTC. Protein sequence: CASSQGGTGTYEQYF.

This sequence joins TRBV27 and TRBJ2-7, with TRBD2 as a possible D gene (6 bases). The CDR3 has 13 amino acids. The V end was cut by 5 bases, the J end by 6 bases, with 14 bases between. Germline values: CDR1 MNHEY, CDR2 SMNVEV (reference sequence). The CDR3: CASSLKWDFEQYF. DNA of the CDR3: TGTGCCAGCAGTCTAAAGTGGGACTTCGAGCAGTACTTC.

This rearrangement joins TRBV9 to TRBJ1-1; 11 nucleotides line up with TRBD1. Germline CDR1 is SGDLS and CDR2 is YYNGEE. This CDR3 is 14 amino acids long. Trimming removed 4 bases from V and 7 bases from J; junction bases left unmatched: 6. The CDR3 spells CASSQGQGGYEAFF. The CDR3 region has the DNA TGTGCCAGCAGCCAGGGACAGGGGGGCTATGAAGCTTTCTTT.

The V gene is TRBV30, the J gene TRBJ1-4; no reliable D call. The V gene lost 2 bases and the J gene lost 4 bases, with 11 bases spanning the gap. This CDR3 is built from 14 residues. Germline loops: CDR1 GTSNPN, CDR2 SVGIG (reference sequence). CDR3 amino acids: CAWSFQDDNEKLFF. The CDR3 DNA is TGTGCCTGGAGTTTCCAGGACGATAATGAAAAACTGTTTTTT.

The chain combines TRBV10-3 with TRBJ2-1, with 9 bases that match TRBD2. J lost 8 bases, V lost 3 bases, and 8 bases had no gene match. CDR3 size: 15 residues. The germline V gene encodes CDR1 ENHRY and CDR2 SYGVKD. The CDR3 region has the DNA TGTGCCATCAGTGATGTTCTAGCGGGAACCTATGAGCAGTTCTTC. Its protein is CAISDVLAGTYEQFF.

The chain uses TRBV10-1 and TRBJ2-2, with D uncertain. V shed 0 bases and J shed 4 bases, with 9 bases lying between them. This CDR3 has 15 amino acids. CDR1 is WNHNN and CDR2 is SYGVQD in the germline V gene (reference sequence). The CDR3 DNA reads TGCGCCAGCAGTGAGTCCATGGACGGCACCGGGGAGCTGTTTTTT. This gives the protein CASSESMDGTGELFF.

In its sample, this clone was seen a few times. This chain joins TRBV19 and TRBJ1-1, with TRBD1 identical over 7 bases. The CDR3 runs 12 residues. With 6 bases clipped from V and 5 bases from J, the junction kept 3 bases outside the gene matches. The germline V gene encodes CDR1 LNHDA and CDR2 SQIVND (reference sequence). The CDR3 sequence is CASRKGATEAFF. The CDR3, as DNA: TGTGCCAGTAGAAAGGGGGCAACTGAAGCTTTCTTT.

V gene TRBV11-2 combines with J gene TRBJ2-1; TRBD2 matches 10 bases. With V trimmed by 1 base and J by 4 bases, 7 bases remained unmatched. Germline V gene sequence: CDR1 SGHAT, CDR2 FQNNGV. The CDR3 runs 17 residues. Written as DNA, the CDR3 is TGTGCCAGCAGCTTAGGTCGCGGAGCGGGAGGGTACAATGAGCAGTTCTTC. It is translated as CASSLGRGAGGYNEQFF.

The chain has TRBV7-9 and TRBJ1-3; no definite D call. CDR1 and CDR2 (germline): SEHNR, FQNEAQ (reference sequence). V was pared by 2 bases and J by 4 bases, with 3 bases between. This CDR3 contains 12 residues. The CDR3 DNA reads TGTGCCAGCAGCTTATCCGGAAACACCATATATTTT. Protein sequence: CASSLSGNTIYF.

The V call is TRBV27, the J call TRBJ2-7, with D hard to call. Germline assignment: CDR1 MNHEY and CDR2 SMNVEV (reference sequence). CDR3 size: 13 residues. V gave up 2 bases and J gave up 3 bases, with 8 bases separating them. Here the CDR3 DNA reads TGTGCCAGCAGTTTAGGGCCGAACTACGAGCAGTACTTC. Translation: CASSLGPNYEQYF.

In DNA, the CDR3 is TGTGCCAGTAGTAGCCCCCGCTCCTACAATGAGCAGTTCTTC. It yields the protein CASSSPRSYNEQFF. The chain carries TRBV19 and TRBJ2-1; D uncertain. V was trimmed by 4 bases and J by 0 bases, leaving 7 bases between them. The CDR3 covers 14 residues. Germline CDR1 is LNHDA and CDR2 is SQIVND (reference sequence).

This chain joins TRBV6-6 and TRBJ1-1; tentatively, D is TRBD1 (6 bases). Deletions cut 5 bases from V and 11 bases from J, with 24 bases between. This CDR3 has 15 residues. Germline-derived CDR1 and CDR2 are MNHNY and SVGAGI (reference sequence). The CDR3 sequence is CASSQKTQGRGVAFF. The CDR3 bases are TGTGCCAGCAGTCAAAAAACCCAGGGCAGGGGAGTCGCTTTCTTT.